The 11 T cell receptor beta chains below come from one sample, sequenced in a study of T cells in narcolepsy. The assay was immunoSEQ multiplex PCR, and TCRdb's table has in-frame clones only and misses some. The data hold around 18,000 clones, with approximately 90% observed a single time. Sequenced: memory (CD45RA-) CD4+ T cells from blood. Receptor source: a human donor in good health.

J is TRBJ2-3 and V is TRBV30; either TRBD1 or TRBD2 may fit D (7 bases each). Per the germline V gene, CDR1 is GTSNPN and CDR2 is SVGIG (reference sequence). V dropped 5 bases and J dropped 1 base, with 13 bases sitting between them. The CDR3 length is 14 residues. In nucleotides, the CDR3 is TGTGCCTGGGAGGGGGCGGGGGGCACAGATACGCAGTATTTT. Amino acids: CAWEGAGGTDTQYF.

Concerning this clone: The junction differs from germline at one of its ends, possibly a read error. The chain joins TRBV7-7 to TRBJ1-1, with D unclear. This CDR3 is built from 13 residues. CDR1 and CDR2 from the germline V gene are SSHAT and FNYEAQ (reference sequence). Written as DNA, the CDR3 is TGTGCTAGCAGCTCATCGGTTTCCACTGAAGCTTTCTTT. This codes for CASSSSVSTEAFF.

The chain combines TRBV19 with TRBJ2-1; D not certain. Per germline, CDR1 LNHDA and CDR2 SQIVND (reference sequence). V was pared by 3 bases and J by 5 bases, with 14 bases between. The CDR3 totals 15 residues. CDR3 in amino acids: CASSISSLLNNEQFF. The CDR3 region has the DNA TGTGCCAGTAGTATCTCTAGTCTTTTGAACAATGAGCAGTTCTTC.

The CDR3 nucleotides are TGTGCCAGCTCACCGTCCCAGGGCCCTAACTATGGCTACACCTTC. Amino acids: CASSPSQGPNYGYTF. V and J are TRBV18 and TRBJ1-2, with a weak D call TRBD1 (5 bases). CDR3 length: 15 amino acids. CDR1 and CDR2 from the germline V gene are KGHSH and LQKENI. V lost 3 bases and J 0 bases, leaving 11 bases between the germline ends.

V usage is TRBV19 and J usage is TRBJ2-7; D is perhaps TRBD1 (5 bases). The CDR3 has 15 residues. V shed 3 bases and J shed 4 bases, with 16 bases lying between them. CDR1 and CDR2 (germline): LNHDA, SQIVND (reference sequence). CDR3 protein: CASSMFSQAGYEQYF. CDR3 in DNA: TGTGCCAGTAGTATGTTTTCGCAGGCAGGGTACGAGCAGTACTTC.

The chain carries TRBV13 and TRBJ2-2; TRBD2 matches at 11 bases. Germline assignment: CDR1 PRHDT and CDR2 FYEKMQ (reference sequence). The CDR3 length is 15 residues. The V and J ends lost 5 bases and 6 bases, in that order; junction bases with no gene match: 5. The CDR3 sequence: CASSRGLAAPGELFF. The CDR3 DNA sequence: TGTGCCAGCAGCCGGGGACTAGCGGCTCCCGGGGAGCTGTTTTTT.

The chain links TRBV9 to TRBJ2-1, with TRBD2 as a possible D gene (5 bases). CDR3 length: 15 residues. V lost 2 bases, J lost 6 bases, and 15 bases lay in between. Germline V lookup: CDR1 SGDLS, CDR2 YYNGEE. The CDR3 loop reads CASSVRGASLNEQFF. The CDR3 DNA sequence: TGTGCCAGCAGCGTTCGGGGTGCAAGTCTCAATGAGCAGTTCTTC.

A word on this clone: The sample carries other DNA sequences with the same CDR3. The genes are TRBV18 and TRBJ2-3, with D possibly being TRBD2 (7 bases). Between the trimmed V and J ends, which lost 0 bases and 2 bases, there was a span of 12 bases. The CDR3 runs 16 residues. Germline CDR1 is KGHSH and CDR2 is LQKENI. Written as DNA, the CDR3 is TGTGCCAGCTCACCACCTTCGGGGGGCCTCACAGATACGCAGTATTTT. Protein product: CASSPPSGGLTDTQYF.

The V and J genes are TRBV4-1 and TRBJ2-2, with 7 bases aligning to TRBD1. Germline trimming cut 1 base from V and 3 bases from J; bases unmatched to any gene: 2. CDR3 size: 15 residues. The germline CDR1 and CDR2 sequences are MGHRA and YSYEKL. The CDR3 region is CASSQVRGHTGELFF. The CDR3 DNA reads TGCGCCAGCAGCCAAGTTAGGGGGCACACCGGGGAGCTGTTTTTT.

The chain uses TRBV28 and TRBJ1-1; TRBD1 matches 10 bases. The germline V gene encodes CDR1 MDHEN and CDR2 SYDVKM. This CDR3 has 14 residues. V shed 6 bases and J 6 bases; nucleotides not matched to a gene: 7. The CDR3 protein is CASSVPGQGSEAFF. Here the CDR3 DNA reads TGTGCCAGCAGCGTTCCGGGACAGGGGTCTGAAGCTTTCTTT.

J is TRBJ1-6 and V is TRBV6-1; no firm D call. Germline CDR1 MNHNS, CDR2 SASEGT. This CDR3 comprises 13 residues. V was cut by 1 base and J by 10 bases, with 8 bases left in between. CDR3: CASSEGRESPLHF. In nucleotides, the CDR3 is TGTGCCAGCAGTGAAGGGCGGGAGTCACCCCTCCACTTT.